This T cell receptor beta chain was obtained from a study of T cells during gluten challenge in celiac disease (dated by TCRdb to the late 2010s). With regard to the full study: For seven or eight challenge participants who showed a significant rise in HLA-DQ:gluten tetramer-binding T cells, paired single-cell TCR sequencing was carried out. During the challenge, blood was drawn at baseline, day 6 and day 14, while duodenal biopsies were taken at baseline and day 14. On the Illumina MiSeq, single-cell libraries were sequenced as paired-end 250 bp and bulk libraries as paired-end 300 bp. Study-wide findings and limitations: Increased clonal expansion on day 6 was shown by a lower sample-corrected Shannon diversity of circulating gluten-specific T cells. Across several patients, 12-44% of single-cell TCR-alpha/beta clonotypes at the latest time point were also found at baseline, with roughly 52-55% being obtained from bulk data. The circulating gluten-specific T cells hit their peak on day 6, and the day-6 repertoire seemed to be made up largely of expanded preexisting memory clonotypes.

Relative to germline, V is missing 4 bases and J is missing 5 bases, with 11 bases of the junction outside any gene match. Its CDR3 holds 17 amino acids, cysteine through phenylalanine. Of all the DNA, just the CDR3 is kept, 51 bases in frame from base 1. CDR1 and CDR2 are read off the germline V gene as SQVTM and ANQGSEA. The method was single-cell sequencing. The sequencer was an Illumina MiSeq. Three nested PCRs using multiplexed primers that cover all TRA and TRB V genes were used to amplify paired single-cell TCR-alpha and TCR-beta sequences. Per the authors' processing: Selected pRESTO steps were used to preprocess reads, and IMGT/HighV-QUEST was used to assign V, D, J genes and CDR3 junctions. Only valid singletons with no more than three chains, each backed by 100 or more reads, were kept as single cells. A clonotype was defined by identical paired TCR-alpha/beta nucleotide sequences, and sharing of only 0.15% to 0.2% between patients indicated that cross-contamination was negligible. Repertoire diversity was estimated with an undersampling-corrected Shannon index in samples with more than 20 cells. TCRdb trimmed public reads at Q25 via fastp, called clones via MiXCR and kept in-frame beta chains. Rows with one shared CDR3 protein collapse into an entry with the most common genes and DNA. These V and J calls originate from TCRdb's pipeline instead of the authors' own analysis. The table for this sample lists around 260 distinct CDR3 sequences; around 50% of them were counted only once. The biggest ten clones account for more than 65% of the sample.

About this clonotype: The input lacks base qualities; no much larger clone sits a single base away.

Blood cells were gated as tetramer-binding CD4+ effector-memory gut-homing T cells: CD3+, CD45RA-, CD62L-, integrin beta7+, with lineage markers excluded. Patients with treated celiac disease who followed a gluten-free diet went through a 14-day oral dietary gluten challenge so that recall of gluten-specific T cells could be studied. Cells were sorted on an Aria II cell sorter as single cells, and also in bulk when tetramer-positive cells were relatively numerous. Before staining, peripheral blood mononuclear cells were isolated using Ficoll density gradient centrifugation and then cryopreserved. Thawed cells were stained with a pool of PE-conjugated HLA-DQ:gluten tetramers presenting immunodominant gluten epitopes before sorting of tetramer-binding CD4+ T cells. After HLA-DQ:gluten tetramer staining, the blood samples went through tetramer-based enrichment.

This clonotype was sampled from a female donor with celiac disease. In this chain, TRBV29-1 is recombined with TRBJ2-1, with 13 bases aligning to TRBD2. The sample consisted of gluten-specific CD4+ T cells sorted from blood using tetramers, taken at baseline or on day 6, 14 or 28 of gluten challenge (not recorded which). In nucleotides, the sequence is TGCAGCGTTGTAACACTAGCGGGAGGGCCAGGGGACAATGAGCAGTTCTTC. It specifies CSVVTLAGGPGDNEQFF.